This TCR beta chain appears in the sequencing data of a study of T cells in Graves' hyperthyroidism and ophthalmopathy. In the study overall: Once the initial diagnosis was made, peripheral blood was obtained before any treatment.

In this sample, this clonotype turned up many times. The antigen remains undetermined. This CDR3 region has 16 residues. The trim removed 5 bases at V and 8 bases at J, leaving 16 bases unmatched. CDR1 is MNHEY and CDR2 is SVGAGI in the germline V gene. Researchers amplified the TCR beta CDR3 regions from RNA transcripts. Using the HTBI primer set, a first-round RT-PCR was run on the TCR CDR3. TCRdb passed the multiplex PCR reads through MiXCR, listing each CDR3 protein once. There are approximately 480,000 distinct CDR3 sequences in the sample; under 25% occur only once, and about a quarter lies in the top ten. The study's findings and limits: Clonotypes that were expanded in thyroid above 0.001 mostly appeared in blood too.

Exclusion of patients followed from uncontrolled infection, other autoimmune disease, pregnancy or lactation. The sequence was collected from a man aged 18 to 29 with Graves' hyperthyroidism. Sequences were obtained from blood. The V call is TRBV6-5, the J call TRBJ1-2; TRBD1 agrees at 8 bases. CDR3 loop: CASSPLGGQAIFGYTF. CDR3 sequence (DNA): TGTGCCAGCAGTCCCTTAGGGGGACAGGCCATCTTCGGCTACACCTTC.